The 23 T cell receptor beta chains presented below share a single source sample, sequenced in a study of cytomegalovirus exposure and HLA in healthy donors. Both 60 Vbeta primers and 13 Jbeta primers went into the PCR. Data came from immunoSEQ multiplex PCR; TCRdb stores just in-frame clones and leaves some out. The sample consists of about 140,000 clones, over 70% of them appearing once. Sequences were obtained from PBMCs. All receptors derive from a middle-aged man in good health and CMV-seronegative.

The chain has TRBV19 and TRBJ1-5; TRBD1 agrees at 7 bases. Germline V gene data show CDR1 as LNHDA and CDR2 as SQIVND (reference sequence). Losses at the gene ends were 3 bases for V and 9 bases for J; bases not matched to a gene: 14. This CDR3 has 16 amino acids. CDR3 sequence (DNA): TGTGCCAGTAGTATCACTTTCACAGGGGATCAGGGGCCCCAGCATTTT. It yields the protein CASSITFTGDQGPQHF.

This clone was counted a few times. The genes are TRBV11-2 and TRBJ2-7; 10 bases are shared with TRBD1. The CDR3 has 13 amino acids. Germline CDR1 SGHAT, CDR2 FQNNGV. J was trimmed by 5 bases and V by 4 bases; bases with no gene match: 2. CDR3 in DNA: TGTGCCAGCAGCTCGGGACAGGGGAACGAGCAGTACTTC. Protein product: CASSSGQGNEQYF. Filled out from reference TRBV11-2 and TRBJ2-7, the complete variable domain reads EAGVAQSPRYKIIEKRQSVAFWCNPISGHATLYWYQQILGQGPKLLIQFQNNGVVDDSQLPKDRFSAERLKGVDSTLKIQPAKLEDSAVYLCASSSGQGNEQYFGPGTRLTVT.

A remark on this clone: Within the sample, other DNA sequences also encode this same CDR3. CDR3 sequence (DNA): TGCGCCAGCAGTGAGCTAGCGGGGGGCACAGATACGCAGTATTTT. As protein: CASSELAGGTDTQYF. The J gene is TRBJ2-3, the V gene TRBV10-1; the match to TRBD2 covers 10 bases. The ends lost 2 bases at V and 1 base at J; junction bases unmatched: 0. The germline gives CDR1 WNHNN, CDR2 SYGVQD (reference sequence). The CDR3 loop spans 15 amino acids.

The rearrangement links TRBV2 to TRBJ1-1; 12 bases map to TRBD1. J gave up 4 bases and V 10 bases, and 10 bases lay outside the gene matches. The germline V gene encodes CDR1 SNHLY and CDR2 FYNNEI. CDR3 length: 15 residues. CDR3 nucleotides: TGTGCCAACTGGGACAGGGGGCGCGGGAGCACTGAAGCTTTCTTT. It codes for CANWDRGRGSTEAFF.

This clone was recorded once. Different DNA sequences within this sample yield the same CDR3. The chain carries TRBV19 and TRBJ2-7; D is unclear. Germline CDR1 reads LNHDA; CDR2 reads SQIVND (reference sequence). V shed 1 base and J shed 1 base, with 5 bases lying between them. The CDR3 covers 13 residues. CDR3 nucleotide sequence: TGTGCCAGTAGTATAGGAGAATCCTACGAGCAGTACTTC. Encoded protein: CASSIGESYEQYF.

V usage is TRBV6-1 and J usage is TRBJ2-1, with a weak D call TRBD2 (6 bases). This CDR3 has 14 amino acids. Germline values: CDR1 MNHNS, CDR2 SASEGT. V lost 6 bases and J lost 2, with 11 bases in between. DNA for the CDR3: TGTGCCAGCAGGGTAGCGGCAGCCTACAATGAGCAGTTCTTC. This encodes CASRVAAAYNEQFF.

The CDR3 is CASSLGRGFNTEAFF. CDR3 in DNA: TGTGCCAGCAGCTTGGGCAGGGGGTTCAACACTGAAGCTTTCTTT. The chain recombines TRBV5-4 with TRBJ1-1, with 7 bases fitting TRBD1. Germline CDR1 and CDR2: SGHNT and YYREEE (reference sequence). This CDR3 is built from 15 residues. Germline trimming cut 0 bases from V and 2 bases from J; bases unmatched to any gene: 4.

As to this clone: Other DNA sequences in this specimen translate into the identical CDR3. The chain joins TRBV7-2 to TRBJ2-5; tentatively, D is TRBD1 (5 bases). Germline CDR1 and CDR2: SGHTA and FQGNSA. The CDR3 has 11 residues. The V end was cut by 5 bases, the J end by 5 bases, with 6 bases between. CDR3 sequence reads: CASSRQETQYF. The CDR3 DNA follows: TGTGCCAGCAGCCGACAGGAGACCCAGTACTTC. Complete variable domain (other parts from reference TRBV7-2 and TRBJ2-5): GAGVSQSPSNKVTEKGKDVELRCDPISGHTALYWYRQSLGQGLEFLIYFQGNSAPDKSGLPSDRFSAERTGGSVSTLTIQRTQQEDSAVYLCASSRQETQYFGPGTRLLVL.

This clone was seen a few times. The rearrangement links TRBV27 to TRBJ2-5, with a weak D call TRBD1 (5 bases). Trimming took off 6 bases at V and 5 bases at J, with 22 bases between the two ends. CDR1 is MNHEY and CDR2 is SMNVEV in the germline V gene (reference sequence). The CDR3 totals 16 residues. CDR3 amino acids: CASSRTSRVYWETQYF. The CDR3 DNA reads TGTGCCAGCAGCCGAACAAGCAGGGTGTACTGGGAGACCCAGTACTTC.

V gene TRBV7-2 combines with J gene TRBJ2-5; TRBD2 matches at 11 bases. V shed 4 bases, J shed 5 bases, and the junction held 15 bases outside the gene matches. Germline-derived CDR1 and CDR2 are SGHTA and FQGNSA. The CDR3 is made up of 18 amino acids. Written as DNA, the CDR3 is TGTGCCAGCAGCTCAGGGAACATAGCGGGGGGGCGCGATGAGACCCAGTACTTC. Encoded protein: CASSSGNIAGGRDETQYF.

The chain links TRBV12-5 to TRBJ2-3, with D perhaps TRBD2 (7 bases). The CDR3 contains 11 residues. Germline CDR1 is LGHNT and CDR2 is FRNRAP. Trimming removed 1 base at V and 15 bases at J, with 11 bases between. CDR3 loop: CASGLGGGGYF. In nucleotides, the CDR3 is TGTGCTAGTGGTTTGGGGGGGGGCGGATATTTT. The whole variable domain, remainder taken from reference TRBV12-5 and TRBJ2-3, is DARVTQTPRHKVTEMGQEVTMRCQPILGHNTVFWYRQTMMQGLELLAYFRNRAPLDDSGMPKDRFSAEMPDATLATLKIQPSEPRDSAVYFCASGLGGGGYFGPGTRLTVL.

The chain couples TRBV5-6 to TRBJ1-5; a weak D match, TRBD1 (6 bases). Trimming shortened V by 3 bases and J by 2 bases, and 15 bases separated the two germline ends. This CDR3 region has 16 residues. Looked up from germline, CDR1 is SGHDT and CDR2 is YYEEEE. The CDR3 loop is CASSWGGQGRNQPQHF. CDR3 nucleotide sequence: TGTGCCAGCAGCTGGGGGGGGCAGGGACGCAATCAGCCCCAGCATTTT.

J is TRBJ2-2 and V is TRBV6-5; no clear D. V was pared by 2 bases and J by 2 bases, with 3 bases between. Germline CDR1 is MNHEY and CDR2 is SVGAGI. CDR3 length: 13 residues. CDR3 sequence (DNA): TGTGCCAGCAGTTACCTAAACACCGGGGAGCTGTTTTTT. Its translation is CASSYLNTGELFF.

This rearrangement joins TRBV5-1 to TRBJ2-5; D perhaps matches TRBD2 (6 bases). V was pared by 3 bases and J by 3 bases, with 6 bases between. The CDR3 is 12 residues long. Germline values: CDR1 SGHRS, CDR2 YFSETQ. The CDR3 protein is CASSSSEETQYF. Here the CDR3 DNA reads TGCGCCAGCAGCTCTAGCGAAGAGACCCAGTACTTC.

The CDR3 reads CASSQGEGTGVGNSPLHF. CDR3 sequence (DNA): TGCGCCAGCAGCCAAGGAGAGGGGACAGGGGTAGGTAATTCACCCCTCCACTTT. This chain joins TRBV4-1 and TRBJ1-6, with TRBD1 matching 10 bases. CDR1 MGHRA and CDR2 YSYEKL come from the germline V gene. The J segment lost 6 bases and the V segment lost 1 base, leaving 9 bases of the junction unmatched. The CDR3 covers 18 residues.

This chain uses TRBV9 with TRBJ1-3; 8 bases align to TRBD1. V lost 1 base, J lost 8 bases, and 8 bases stayed unmatched. This CDR3 is 15 amino acids long. CDR1 and CDR2 (germline): SGDLS, YYNGEE. The CDR3 nucleotides read TGTGCCAGCAGCGTATCAGGGGGCGATTGGGACACCATATATTTT. Translated: CASSVSGGDWDTIYF.

This clone has just a few counts. The V and J genes are TRBV12-5 and TRBJ1-5, with 7 bases identical to TRBD1. CDR1 and CDR2 from the germline V gene are LGHNT and FRNRAP. V lost 2 bases, J lost 4 bases, and 8 bases stayed unmatched. This CDR3 region has 16 residues. CDR3 nucleotides: TGTGCTAGTGGTTTGTCACCGGGACAGCCAAATCAGCCCCAGCATTTT. Translation gives CASGLSPGQPNQPQHF.

This clone was seen just once. The chain has TRBV7-2 and TRBJ1-6; TRBD1 aligns across 7 bases. The CDR3 totals 15 residues. Germline V gives CDR1 SGHTA, CDR2 FQGNSA. With V trimmed by 5 bases and J by 7 bases, 8 bases remained unmatched. In DNA form, the CDR3 reads TGTGCCAGCAGCGGACCGGGACAGTGGAATTCACCCCTCCACTTT. Translated, it gives CASSGPGQWNSPLHF. Filled out from reference TRBV7-2 and TRBJ1-6, the complete variable domain reads GAGVSQSPSNKVTEKGKDVELRCDPISGHTALYWYRQSLGQGLEFLIYFQGNSAPDKSGLPSDRFSAERTGGSVSTLTIQRTQQEDSAVYLCASSGPGQWNSPLHFGNGTRLTVT.

The chain employs TRBV27 and TRBJ2-7; 9 nucleotides match TRBD1. There are 15 residues in the CDR3. V trimming: 5 bases; J trimming: 2 bases; junction bases outside the gene matches: 7. Germline loops: CDR1 MNHEY, CDR2 SMNVEV (reference sequence). CDR3 amino acids: CASSHSGTGTYEQYF. The CDR3 nucleotides read TGTGCCAGCAGTCATAGTGGGACAGGGACCTACGAGCAGTACTTC.

The V gene is TRBV5-1, the J gene TRBJ2-1; possibly TRBD1 for D (6 bases). The ends were cut back, 4 bases at V and 3 bases at J, with 20 bases in the middle. CDR1 is SGHRS and CDR2 is YFSETQ in the germline V gene. CDR3 length: 17 amino acids. The CDR3, as DNA: TGCGCCAGCAGCCTAAGACAGGTAACGGAGGTCTACAATGAGCAGTTCTTC. This encodes CASSLRQVTEVYNEQFF.

This clone is a singleton in its sample. This chain joins TRBV27 and TRBJ2-3; possibly TRBD1 for D (7 bases). CDR1 MNHEY and CDR2 SMNVEV come from the germline V gene (reference sequence). CDR3 length: 15 residues. The V gene lost 9 bases and the J gene lost 0 bases, with 16 bases spanning the gap. The CDR3 DNA reads TGTGCCAGTACCATGGCGGGACAGAGCACAGATACGCAGTATTTT. Amino acids: CASTMAGQSTDTQYF.

This clone turned up a few times. This chain uses TRBV27 with TRBJ2-1, with 12 bases aligning to TRBD2. Trimming cost V 2 bases and J 10 bases; bases outside gene matches: 9. Germline assignment: CDR1 MNHEY and CDR2 SMNVEV (reference sequence). This CDR3 has 16 amino acids. CDR3: CASSLGSSGGGREQFF. DNA for the CDR3: TGTGCCAGCAGTTTAGGATCTAGCGGGGGGGGCAGGGAGCAGTTCTTC.

This sequence joins TRBV7-6 and TRBJ2-3; 12 nucleotides agree with TRBD2. J was trimmed by 2 bases and V by 3 bases; bases with no gene match: 6. The CDR3 totals 17 residues. Germline assignment: CDR1 SGHVS and CDR2 FNYEAQ. CDR3 amino acids: CASSFRTSGEDTDTQYF. The CDR3 DNA follows: TGTGCCAGCAGCTTCCGGACTAGCGGGGAGGACACAGATACGCAGTATTTT.